A single count supports the clone carrying this T cell receptor (beta chain). Its antigen remains unidentified. Healthy bone marrow donors made up the donor group. This CDR3 contains 15 residues. Germline values: CDR1 SGDLS, CDR2 YYNGEE. V gave up 4 bases and J gave up 1 base; unmatched junction bases: 5. The PCR was carried out with 60 Vbeta primers and 13 Jbeta primers. Libraries were prepared by immunoSEQ multiplex PCR; TCRdb keeps only in-frame clonotypes and omits some of them. The sample lists over 150,000 clones, less than 85% occurring once. The sample originates from a study of cytomegalovirus exposure and HLA in healthy donors. Study-level information: Some 180 million T cells yielded more than 90 million unique TCR beta sequences in earlier analysis. Overall study findings and caveats: The productive fraction for most TCR beta V segments was about 90% or about 30% in an earlier analysis. In a later analysis, TCR beta V- and J-gene trimming showed a link to a missense DCLRE1C variant.

This rearrangement joins TRBV9 to TRBJ2-5; 9 bases are shared with TRBD2. The sample taken for sequencing was PBMCs. The sequence was collected from a man aged 40-50 years in good health and CMV-seronegative. In nucleotides, the CDR3 is TGTGCCAGCAGCCTGGCGGGGGGGCTCCAAGAGACCCAGTACTTC. This gives the protein CASSLAGGLQETQYF.